This T cell receptor beta chain emerged from a study of molecular identifiers for immune sequencing clone quantification. This clonotype was found a few times. The antigen remains unidentified. Study outcomes and limitations: Jurkat TCR RNA spiked in from one cell (amid approximately 1 million naive cells) was reportedly detectable.

TCRdb ran MiXCR on the PCR reads and lists one entry per CDR3 protein. Here the sample spans nearly 650,000 distinct CDR3 sequences, approximately 24% being singletons. The material sequenced was naive CD8+ T cells from blood, with Jurkat cell RNA spiked in. Subset reported: FACS-sorted CD8+CD4-CCR7+CD45RA+ naive T cells. The receptor was derived from a human donor in good health. Some libraries in this study had Jurkat cell RNA spiked in.

Here the CDR3 reads CASSQESAGSSYEQYF. The CDR3 DNA reads TGCGCCAGCAGCCAAGAATCAGCGGGCAGCTCCTACGAGCAGTACTTC. The gene calls are TRBV4-3 and TRBJ2-7; D is possibly TRBD2 (6 bases). Germline assignment: CDR1 LGHNA and CDR2 YSLEER. This CDR3 contains 16 residues. V lost 0 bases, J lost 0 bases, and 12 bases lay in between.